This TCR beta chain was sequenced in a study of Graves' ophthalmopathy and Graves' hyperthyroidism. This clonotype has just a few counts. Orbital computed tomography, together with clinical symptoms, serum thyroxine, TRAb and thyroid ultrasound, was used for diagnosis. TCR beta CDR3 regions were amplified from RNA transcripts. An opening RT-PCR round employed HTBI primers and preceded a second-round multiplex PCR. TCRdb called the multiplex PCR reads again in MiXCR, with one record for every CDR3 protein. The sample yields over a million distinct CDR3 sequences, 35% to 40% seen once. CDR3 length: 18 residues. In germline, CDR1 is MDHEN, CDR2 SYDVKM. V was trimmed by 3 bases and J by 4 bases, leaving 24 bases between them.

The sample comprised peripheral blood or thyroid tissue (not recorded which). The gene calls are TRBV28 and TRBJ1-2; D may be TRBD1 (5 bases). This clonotype was sampled from an adult man with Graves' hyperthyroidism. The CDR3 DNA is TGTGCCAGCAGTTTGGGTCTAAACGGGGCCGGAAGAAGCTATGGCTACACCTTC. It specifies CASSLGLNGAGRSYGYTF.